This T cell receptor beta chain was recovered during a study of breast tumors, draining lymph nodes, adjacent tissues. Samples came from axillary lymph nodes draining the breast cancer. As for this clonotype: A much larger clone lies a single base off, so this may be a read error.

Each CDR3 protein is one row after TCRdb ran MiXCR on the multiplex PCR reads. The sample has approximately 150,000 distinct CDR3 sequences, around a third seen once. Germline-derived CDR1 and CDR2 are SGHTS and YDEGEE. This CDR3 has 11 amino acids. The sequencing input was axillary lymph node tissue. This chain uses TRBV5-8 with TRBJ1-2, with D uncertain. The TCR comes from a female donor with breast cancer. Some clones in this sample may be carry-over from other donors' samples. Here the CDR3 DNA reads TGTGCCAGCAGCTTTAAGTATGCCTACACCTTC. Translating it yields CASSFKYAYTF.